A selection of T cell receptor beta chains follows, all from one sample in a study of cytomegalovirus exposure and HLA in healthy donors. Repertoires were generated with immunoSEQ multiplex PCR, while TCRdb's copy carries only in-frame clones and drops some. The sample contains tens of thousands of clones, about three quarters of which appear only once. Material: PBMCs. The source of these receptors is a man aged 30 to 39 in good health and CMV-seropositive. Both conserved end residues are part of each CDR3. A D gene is named only where the DNA matches it firmly. Clone size is stated in some rows and not others, as once, few, many or a class when expanded.

CASSLDLSRPNTEAFF TGTGCCAGCAGCTTGGATCTGAGCAGGCCCAACACTGAAGCTTTCTTT TRBV5-5 16 - TRBJ1-1 -
CASSSENQLAQYTDTQYF TGCGCCAGCAGCTCCGAAAATCAACTAGCCCAATACACAGATACGCAGTATTTT TRBV5-1 18 - TRBJ2-3 -
CASNSGVTGELFF TGTGCCAGCAATTCAGGGGTAACCGGGGAGCTGTTTTTT TRBV7-9 13 - TRBJ2-2 -
CASSKTVLYGYTF TGTGCCAGCAGCAAGACAGTCCTTTATGGCTACACCTTC TRBV7-9 13 once TRBJ1-2 -
CASSDRSDPQTNEKLFF TGTGCCAGCAGTGATAGGTCAGACCCACAGACTAATGAAAAACTGTTTTTT TRBV2 17 few TRBJ1-4 -
CAISLGEAFF TGTGCCATCTCCCTCGGTGAAGCTTTCTTT TRBV6-1 10 few TRBJ1-1 -
CASSPTGPVDSPLHF TGTGCCAGCAGTCCGACAGGGCCGGTTGATTCACCCCTCCACTTT TRBV28 15 - TRBJ1-6 TRBD1
CASSISGRGAFF TGTGCCAGTAGTATCAGCGGACGTGGAGCTTTCTTT TRBV19 12 - TRBJ1-1 -
CASSLEGLAGGAYEQHF TGCGCCAGCAGCTTGGAGGGACTAGCGGGGGGAGCCTACGAGCAGCACTTC TRBV5-1 17 - TRBJ2-7 TRBD2
CASSLPGEGSYTF TGTGCCAGCAGCCTCCCGGGAGAGGGTAGCTACACCTTC TRBV14 13 - TRBJ1-2 -
CASSLALSPGTEHNEQFF TGTGCCAGCAGCTTAGCATTGTCCCCCGGGACTGAGCACAATGAGCAGTTCTTC TRBV7-6 18 - TRBJ2-1 -
CASSPPGGRGDEQYF TGTGCCAGCAGCCCTCCCGGGGGGCGCGGCGACGAGCAGTACTTC TRBV14 15 - TRBJ2-7 -
CASSPRQDPGELFF TGTGCCAGCAGCCCAAGACAGGACCCCGGGGAGCTGTTTTTT TRBV7-9 14 - TRBJ2-2 -
CATSRTRGSNQPQHF TGTGCCACCAGCAGAACTCGGGGTTCCAATCAGCCCCAGCATTTT TRBV15 15 - TRBJ1-5 -
CAWSVNQGARNTEAFF TGTGCCTGGAGTGTTAACCAGGGGGCGCGAAACACTGAAGCTTTCTTT TRBV30 16 - TRBJ1-1 TRBD1
CSAVKPQNTEAFF TGCAGCGCGGTCAAGCCGCAGAACACTGAAGCTTTCTTT TRBV29-1 13 - TRBJ1-1 -
CSVELAGAGPDTQYF TGCAGCGTTGAATTAGCGGGGGCTGGCCCAGATACGCAGTATTTT TRBV29-1 15 - TRBJ2-3 TRBD2
CASSLRVAGGKKETQYF TGTGCCAGCAGTTTACGGGTAGCGGGGGGGAAAAAAGAGACCCAGTACTTC TRBV27 17 - TRBJ2-5 TRBD2
CASSAGGSSYNEQFF TGTGCCAGCAGCGCCGGGGGTAGCTCCTACAATGAGCAGTTCTTC TRBV9 15 - TRBJ2-1 -
CASKGVVNTEAFF TGTGCCAGTAAGGGGGTTGTGAACACTGAAGCTTTCTTT TRBV19 13 once TRBJ1-1 -
CASSPLGTGQNQPQHF TGTGCCAGCAGCCCCCTCGGGACAGGGCAGAATCAGCCCCAGCATTTT TRBV7-9 16 - TRBJ1-5 TRBD1
CASSQEAGGRYEQYF TGTGCCAGCAGCCAAGAGGCGGGGGGAAGGTACGAGCAGTACTTC TRBV4-2 15 - TRBJ2-7 TRBD2
CASSVWGQGPNEKLFF TGTGCCAGCAGCGTATGGGGACAGGGTCCTAATGAAAAACTGTTTTTT TRBV9 16 - TRBJ1-4 TRBD1
CATRTGKSSYEQYF TGTGCCACCAGGACAGGAAAAAGCTCCTACGAGCAGTACTTC TRBV15 14 once TRBJ2-7 -
CAWSVNSHNEQFF TGTGCCTGGAGTGTAAACTCTCACAATGAGCAGTTCTTC TRBV30 13 - TRBJ2-1 -
CASSLGGQLGNEKLFF TGTGCCAGCAGCTTAGGGGGACAGCTAGGTAATGAAAAACTGTTTTTT TRBV11-2 16 - TRBJ1-4 TRBD1
CASSLERGSTDTQYF TGTGCCAGCAGCTTAGAACGGGGTTCCACAGATACGCAGTATTTT TRBV7-9 15 - TRBJ2-3 -
CASSSRDRAHYEQYF TGTGCCAGCAGCTCCCGGGACAGGGCGCACTACGAGCAGTACTTC TRBV13 15 - TRBJ2-7 TRBD1
CASSSHNTGGRETQYF TGCGCCAGCAGCTCACACAACACAGGGGGCAGAGAGACCCAGTACTTC TRBV5-1 16 - TRBJ2-5 TRBD1
CASSPGGTADLPQHF TGTGCCAGCAGTCCAGGCGGGACAGCCGATCTGCCCCAGCATTTT TRBV27 15 - TRBJ1-5 TRBD1
CASSLNSYYEQYF TGTGCCAGCAGCTTAAACAGTTACTACGAGCAGTACTTC TRBV11-3 13 - TRBJ2-7 -
CATADFPTDTQYF TGCGCCACCGCGGACTTCCCCACAGATACGCAGTATTTT TRBV10-2 13 - TRBJ2-3 -
CASSATGGAGYTF TGCGCCAGCAGCGCTACAGGGGGCGCTGGCTACACCTTC TRBV5-1 13 - TRBJ1-2 TRBD1
CASSSLRAQHTEAFF TGTGCCAGCAGCTCCCTGAGGGCCCAGCACACTGAAGCTTTCTTT TRBV4-2 15 - TRBJ1-1 -
CASSLSGGVTEAFF TGTGCCAGCAGCCTGTCAGGGGGCGTCACTGAAGCTTTCTTT TRBV7-9 14 - TRBJ1-1 TRBD1
CASIPRDRANQPQHF TGTGCCAGCATCCCCCGGGACAGAGCTAATCAGCCCCAGCATTTT TRBV28 15 - TRBJ1-5 TRBD1
CASSHTWTGSGTYEQYF TGTGCCAGCAGCCATACCTGGACAGGGAGCGGGACCTACGAGCAGTACTTC TRBV14 17 - TRBJ2-7 -
CASSQPQHGYTF TGCGCCAGCAGCCAGCCACAGCATGGCTACACCTTC TRBV4-1 12 - TRBJ1-2 -
CASSEAPRGAAYSRGEQYF TGTGCCAGCAGTGAAGCGCCCAGGGGGGCCGCCTATAGCCGGGGGGAGCAGTACTTC TRBV6-1 19 - TRBJ2-7 -
CASSSSGVYNEQFF TGTGCCAGCAGTTCTAGCGGGGTGTACAATGAGCAGTTCTTC TRBV28 14 - TRBJ2-1 TRBD2
CASSLNNAVITNRDEQFF TGCGCCAGCAGCCTGAACAACGCCGTGATTACCAACCGGGATGAGCAGTTCTTC TRBV5-1 18 - TRBJ2-1 -
CASRGGPEETQYF TGTGCCAGCAGGGGAGGGCCGGAGGAGACCCAGTACTTC TRBV9 13 - TRBJ2-5 TRBD2
CASRRTGAETQYF TGTGCCAGCAGGAGGACAGGGGCAGAGACCCAGTACTTC TRBV6-1 13 - TRBJ2-5 TRBD1
CSVVEYMNTEAFF TGCAGCGTTGTTGAATACATGAACACTGAAGCTTTCTTT TRBV29-1 13 - TRBJ1-1 -
CASSKGQQNTEAFF TGTGCCAGCAGCAAGGGACAGCAGAACACTGAAGCTTTCTTT TRBV6-1 14 - TRBJ1-1 TRBD1
CASSQTGLFTEAFF TGCGCCAGCAGCCAGACAGGGTTATTCACTGAAGCTTTCTTT TRBV4-1 14 few TRBJ1-1 TRBD1
CASRGGDRGTNVLTF TGTGCCAGTAGGGGTGGGGACAGGGGGACCAACGTCCTGACTTTC TRBV9 15 - TRBJ2-6 TRBD1
CASSEARFARVQPQHF TGTGCCAGCAGTGAAGCGCGCTTCGCGAGGGTACAGCCCCAGCATTTT TRBV6-1 16 - TRBJ1-5 -
CASSYSIPPYEQYF TGTGCCAGCAGTTACTCTATTCCCCCCTACGAGCAGTACTTC TRBV6-5 14 few TRBJ2-7 -